This TCR beta chain was recorded in a study of T cells in women clearing cervical HPV infection. Looking at the study overall: Cases were women with histologically confirmed HPV16-related CIN3 or worse, including 2 invasive cancers.

Data came from immunoSEQ multiplex PCR; TCRdb stores just in-frame clones and leaves some out. The sample has roughly 28,000 clones. This CDR3 spans 14 amino acids. V was cut by 4 bases and J by 3 bases, with 13 bases left in between. Germline CDR1 KGHSH, CDR2 LQKENI. Concerning this clone itself: The read finishes 3 residues shy of the CDR3 end, and the germline J gene is used to complete it.

The specimen was blood buffy coat. The V call is TRBV18, the J call TRBJ2-7, with a weak D call TRBD2 (6 bases). The receptor was derived from a woman aged 18 to 69 with a cervical HPV16 infection that either progressed to CIN3+ or cleared (not recorded which). The sequenced CDR3 bases are TGTGCCAGCTCACGAGACGGGGGTGGCTACGAG. It codes for CASSRDGGGYE. From start to end, the CDR3 is CASSRDGGGYEQYF.